One sample yielded the 25 T cell receptor beta chains listed below, sequenced in a study of shared clonotypes between healthy human individuals. Only in-frame clones appear in the TCRdb table, and some are missing; sequencing was by immunoSEQ multiplex PCR. The data contain over 700,000 clones, about two thirds of them singletons. Sequencing was carried out using memory CD4+ T cells sorted from blood. Sample subset: CD45RA-negative fraction. Every receptor here comes from a woman younger than 45 in good health.

The rearrangement links TRBV14 to TRBJ1-1, with 7 bases that match TRBD1. V lost 4 bases and J lost 5; bases outside the gene matches: 7. The germline CDR1 and CDR2 sequences are SGHDN and FVKESK. The CDR3 spans 14 residues. The CDR3 bases are TGTGCCAGCAGCCTAGGGGGCAAGGGGACTGAAGCTTTCTTT. It yields the protein CASSLGGKGTEAFF.

The chain employs TRBV19 and TRBJ2-7; 8 bases fit TRBD2. After removal of 5 bases from V and 5 bases from J, the junction contained 11 bases not matched to a gene. Germline CDR1 and CDR2: LNHDA and SQIVND (reference sequence). The CDR3 is made up of 15 amino acids. CDR3 loop: CASSPSGTSTHEQYF. CDR3 bases: TGTGCCAGTAGTCCCTCCGGGACTAGTACCCACGAGCAGTACTTC.

In this sample, this clone turned up a few times. A far larger clone is one nucleotide away, so this likely arose from a read error. V is TRBV7-8 and J is TRBJ2-1; D ambiguous. The CDR3 is made up of 11 amino acids. The V gene's germline CDR1 is SGHVS and CDR2 FQNEAQ. V lost 1 base and J 9 bases, leaving 4 bases between the germline ends. CDR3 in amino acids: CASSLEGEQFF. The CDR3 bases are TGTGCCAGCAGCTTAGAAGGTGAGCAGTTCTTC.

CDR3 nucleotide sequence: TGCGCCAGCAGCCCGGGACAGTCCGGAAGCAATCAGCCCCAGCATTTT. Encoded protein: CASSPGQSGSNQPQHF. The chain employs TRBV5-1 and TRBJ1-5, with 7 bases matching TRBD1. Germline lookup yields CDR1 SGHRS and CDR2 YFSETQ. The CDR3 is made up of 16 amino acids. Trimming removed 4 bases from V and 1 base from J; junction bases left unmatched: 8. Full variable domain (missing parts from reference TRBV5-1 and TRBJ1-5): KAGVTQTPRYLIKTRGQQVTLSCSPISGHRSVSWYQQTPGQGLQFLFEYFSETQRNKGNFPGRFSGRQFSNSRSEMNVSTLELGDSALYLCASSPGQSGSNQPQHFGDGTRLSIL.

The J gene is TRBJ2-3, the V gene TRBV13, with TRBD2 matching over 14 bases. This CDR3 spans 20 amino acids. Germline CDR1 and CDR2: PRHDT and FYEKMQ (reference sequence). With V trimmed by 1 base and J by 1 base, 10 bases remained unmatched. The CDR3, as DNA: TGTGCCAGCAGCTTAGTGGGACTAGCGGGAGTGAAGGCTGGCACAGATACGCAGTATTTT. Protein product: CASSLVGLAGVKAGTDTQYF.

The rearrangement links TRBV7-9 to TRBJ1-3; D gene unclear. CDR1 SEHNR and CDR2 FQNEAQ come from the germline V gene (reference sequence). The V gene lost 5 bases and the J gene lost 8 bases, with 7 bases spanning the gap. This CDR3 is built from 11 residues. Here the CDR3 DNA reads TGTGCCAGCAGCACCTTACACACCATATATTTT. Encoded protein: CASSTLHTIYF.

About this clone: This same CDR3 is encoded by further DNA sequences in the sample. The CDR3 reads CASSPPRGSNTEAFF. DNA for the CDR3: TGTGCCAGCTCACCGCCTCGGGGTTCTAACACTGAAGCTTTCTTT. The chain uses TRBV18 and TRBJ1-1; D unclear. The CDR3 runs 15 residues. CDR1 is KGHSH, CDR2 LQKENI, per germline. The ends were cut back, 3 bases at V and 2 bases at J, with 13 bases in the middle.

This clone was observed a few times. V gene TRBV4-1 combines with J gene TRBJ2-3, with D perhaps TRBD1 (6 bases). V shed 0 bases and J shed 9 bases, with 25 bases lying between them. The CDR3 covers 18 residues. Per germline, CDR1 MGHRA and CDR2 YSYEKL. The CDR3 DNA follows: TGCGCCAGCAGCCAAGATACGACGGGGATTCTTACACAGGGCACGCAGTATTTT. Residues: CASSQDTTGILTQGTQYF.

The CDR3 DNA reads as TGTGCCAGCAGCTCCCCAGTGGCGAGTGCCATATATTTT. Translating it yields CASSSPVASAIYF. The chain combines TRBV7-2 with TRBJ1-3; no clear D gene. CDR1 SGHTA and CDR2 FQGNSA come from the germline V gene. This CDR3 contains 13 residues. The V end lost 4 bases, the J end lost 11 bases, and 15 bases lay between the germline ends.

As concerns this clone: Other DNA sequences within the sample encode an identical CDR3. The chain carries TRBV5-1 and TRBJ2-1; D is uncertain. Trimming shortened V by 2 bases and J by 0 bases, and 6 bases separated the two germline ends. Germline V lookup: CDR1 SGHRS, CDR2 YFSETQ. This CDR3 spans 14 amino acids. The CDR3 spells CASSFSSSYNEQFF. CDR3 nucleotides: TGCGCCAGCAGCTTTAGTAGCTCCTACAATGAGCAGTTCTTC. Together with reference TRBV5-1 and TRBJ2-1, the CDR3 gives the full variable domain: KAGVTQTPRYLIKTRGQQVTLSCSPISGHRSVSWYQQTPGQGLQFLFEYFSETQRNKGNFPGRFSGRQFSNSRSEMNVSTLELGDSALYLCASSFSSSYNEQFFGPGTRLTVL.

This clone was counted at least ten times. The chain is built from TRBV28 and TRBJ1-4, with D unclear. The CDR3 length is 14 residues. The germline CDR1 and CDR2 sequences are MDHEN and SYDVKM. The V end lost 5 bases, the J end lost 8 bases, and 15 bases lay between the germline ends. CDR3 DNA sequence: TGTGCCAGCAGTACGGGCCCCTTTGGGGAAAAACTGTTTTTT. Encoded protein: CASSTGPFGEKLFF.

The V call is TRBV7-2, the J call TRBJ1-5; D call uncertain. Germline-derived CDR1 and CDR2 are SGHTA and FQGNSA. This CDR3 spans 17 amino acids. The ends were cut back, 1 base at V and 7 bases at J, with 20 bases in the middle. The CDR3 sequence is CASSLERAGKERQPQHF. Here the CDR3 DNA reads TGTGCCAGCAGCTTAGAACGGGCGGGGAAGGAAAGGCAGCCCCAGCATTTT.

The chain links TRBV5-1 to TRBJ2-7, with D perhaps TRBD2 (10 bases). Germline-derived CDR1 and CDR2 are SGHRS and YFSETQ. The CDR3 runs to 19 residues. The V end lost 4 bases, the J end lost 1 base, and 27 bases lay between the germline ends. CDR3 in amino acids: CASSQRQGGRAGGSYEQYF. The CDR3 region has the DNA TGCGCCAGCAGCCAGCGACAGGGGGGACGAGCGGGAGGGTCCTACGAGCAGTACTTC. The entire variable domain, with the rest obtained from reference TRBV5-1 and TRBJ2-7, is as follows: KAGVTQTPRYLIKTRGQQVTLSCSPISGHRSVSWYQQTPGQGLQFLFEYFSETQRNKGNFPGRFSGRQFSNSRSEMNVSTLELGDSALYLCASSQRQGGRAGGSYEQYFGPGTRLTVT.

This chain connects TRBV6-6 to TRBJ2-7; possible D gene TRBD2, 5 bases. Germline-derived CDR1 and CDR2 are MNHNY and SVGAGI (reference sequence). V lost 2 bases, J lost 3 bases, and 14 bases lay in between. The CDR3 is 15 amino acids. CDR3: CASSYDEGYGYEQYF. In nucleotides, the CDR3 is TGTGCCAGCAGTTACGATGAGGGCTATGGCTACGAGCAGTACTTC.

The V call is TRBV10-3, the J call TRBJ2-3, with D unresolved. From germline, CDR1 is ENHRY and CDR2 SYGVKD. The CDR3 runs to 14 residues. Trimming cost V 6 bases and J 4 bases, with 14 bases left between them. CDR3 sequence reads: CAIRALGAADTQYF. The CDR3 DNA reads TGTGCCATCAGGGCGCTTGGCGCAGCAGATACGCAGTATTTT.

This clone turned up a few times. The chain recombines TRBV5-1 with TRBJ1-6; tentative D call: TRBD1 (5 bases). The CDR3 runs 16 residues. The V end was cut by 2 bases, the J end by 9 bases, with 18 bases between. Germline assignment: CDR1 SGHRS and CDR2 YFSETQ. This CDR3 reads CASSFLEGRSGSPLHF. In nucleotides, the CDR3 is TGCGCCAGCAGCTTCCTAGAGGGACGTTCCGGTTCACCCCTCCACTTT.

This chain uses TRBV25-1 with TRBJ2-7; 8 bases match TRBD1. Germline CDR1 reads MGHDK; CDR2 reads SYGVNS. Trimming took 4 bases from V and 4 from J; bases not matched to a gene: 3. CDR3 length: 13 amino acids. The CDR3 sequence is CASSGNRGYEQYF. The CDR3 region has the DNA TGTGCCAGCAGTGGGAACAGGGGGTACGAGCAGTACTTC.

The rearrangement uses TRBV5-1 and TRBJ2-1; 9 nucleotides line up with TRBD2. Germline CDR1 reads SGHRS; CDR2 reads YFSETQ. After removal of 2 bases from V and 4 bases from J, the junction contained 4 bases not matched to a gene. The CDR3 runs to 15 residues. CDR3 residues: CASSFSSGRYNEQFF. CDR3 bases: TGCGCCAGCAGCTTTTCCAGCGGGAGGTACAATGAGCAGTTCTTC.

The chain employs TRBV11-2 and TRBJ2-7, with TRBD1 as a possible D gene (5 bases). CDR1 SGHAT and CDR2 FQNNGV come from the germline V gene. V gave up 0 bases and J gave up 6 bases, with 9 bases separating them. The CDR3 covers 13 residues. The CDR3 spells CASSLDRGTEQYF. CDR3 DNA sequence: TGTGCCAGCAGCTTAGATAGGGGCACCGAGCAGTACTTC.

The chain has TRBV18 and TRBJ1-4, with 8 bases identical to TRBD1. With 6 bases clipped from V and 6 bases from J, the junction kept 6 bases outside the gene matches. This CDR3 has 14 residues. Per germline, CDR1 KGHSH and CDR2 LQKENI. CDR3 in amino acids: CASSQDRAHEKLFF. The CDR3 region has the DNA TGTGCCAGCTCTCAGGACAGGGCCCATGAAAAACTGTTTTTT.

J is TRBJ1-2 and V is TRBV9; D not resolved. The germline CDR1 and CDR2 sequences are SGDLS and YYNGEE. V lost 3 bases and J 1 base, leaving 10 bases between the germline ends. The CDR3 is 14 amino acids. The CDR3 region is CASSGARGNYGYTF. CDR3 nucleotides: TGTGCCAGCAGCGGCGCCCGGGGTAACTATGGCTACACCTTC.

The chain couples TRBV2 to TRBJ2-3; D is unresolved. The germline V gene has CDR1 SNHLY and CDR2 FYNNEI. The CDR3 length is 13 residues. V was cut by 8 bases and J by 1 base, with 10 bases left in between. DNA of the CDR3: TGTGCCAGCCAACCCGGAGGCACAGATACGCAGTATTTT. Protein sequence: CASQPGGTDTQYF. Supplemented by reference TRBV2 and TRBJ2-3, the full variable domain reads EPEVTQTPSHQVTQMGQEVILRCVPISNHLYFYWYRQILGQKVEFLVSFYNNEISEKSEIFDDQFSVERPDGSNFTLKIRSTKLEDSAMYFCASQPGGTDTQYFGPGTRLTVL.

V is TRBV28 and J is TRBJ2-5, with 8 nucleotides matching TRBD1. This CDR3 region has 15 residues. The ends lost 5 bases at V and 4 bases at J; junction bases unmatched: 9. The germline V gene has CDR1 MDHEN and CDR2 SYDVKM. The CDR3 reads CASSGGQGARETQYF. For the CDR3, the DNA is TGTGCCAGCAGTGGGGGGCAGGGGGCTCGAGAGACCCAGTACTTC.

This clone has a count of ten or more. The J gene is TRBJ2-7, the V gene TRBV28; TRBD2 matches 7 bases. CDR1 is MDHEN, CDR2 SYDVKM, per germline. The V and J ends lost 2 bases and 4 bases, in that order; junction bases with no gene match: 8. This CDR3 comprises 15 residues. The CDR3 region is CASSLNGWRGYEQYF. CDR3 in DNA: TGTGCCAGCAGTTTAAACGGTTGGCGGGGGTACGAGCAGTACTTC.

Comments on this clone: This CDR3 is also generated by other DNA sequences in the sample. The rearrangement uses TRBV5-1 and TRBJ1-4, with D possibly matching TRBD1 (5 bases). Trimming took off 2 bases at V and 8 bases at J, with 13 bases between the two ends. The CDR3 extends over 14 amino acids. CDR1 SGHRS and CDR2 YFSETQ come from the germline V gene. CDR3 loop: CASSLRQGSEKLFF. As DNA, the CDR3 is TGCGCCAGCAGCTTACGGCAGGGCAGCGAAAAACTGTTTTTT.